Reported below is one T cell receptor (beta chain). Its antigen specificity is not known. No per-base quality is available; no much larger clone lies one base away. The treatment or condition label, read with the paper, signifies: 15 to 20 received Ad26.COV2.S at low or high dose, single or two shots; about 5 received placebo; per-sample allocation not given. For vaccine and placebo recipients, the sequenced repertoires came from samples collected on day 63 after the first injection. Between 29 July and 7 August 2020, Cohort 1b enrolled about two dozen adults aged 18-55 years at one site in Boston, USA. Ad26.COV2.S was a replication-incompetent adenovirus type 26 vector expressing a prefusion-stabilized SARS-CoV-2 spike protein from the original Wuhan strain. The germline V gene sets CDR1 to SGHRS and CDR2 to YFSETQ. The CDR3 runs 15 residues from the cysteine to the phenylalanine. The retained sequence is limited to the CDR3, 45 bases, with the frame set at the first base. V loses 4 bases at its end and J loses 2 bases; junction bases beyond the gene matches: 3.

TCRbeta CDR3 regions were sequenced with the immunoSEQ Assay. After extraction, genomic DNA underwent amplification by bias-controlled multiplex PCR, followed by high-throughput sequencing. The study's processing was this. To quantify the absolute abundance of every unique TCRbeta CDR3 region, sequences were collapsed and filtered. T cell fraction was estimated by normalizing TCRbeta template counts to usable DNA, with usable DNA measured through amplification of reference genes found in all nucleated cells. Repertoire TCRs were annotated as SARS-CoV-2-specific when V gene, CDR3 amino acid sequence and J gene were exactly matched to a known reactive TCR set. The reference SARS-CoV-2 TCR set came from MIRA and was filtered for enrichment in COVID-19-positive ImmuneCODE repertoires, removing public or cross-reactive TCRs. Using the MIRA antigens, annotated TCRs were further analysed by specific ORF or by position within an ORF. Depth was the summed frequency of annotated unique rearrangements, while breadth was defined as annotated unique rearrangements over total unique productive rearrangements. Two-sided Wilcoxon rank-sum tests were used to compare TCR breadth between groups. What TCRdb holds here is the immuneACCESS table cut down to in-frame rearrangements. Part of the clones is not present; checked against another copy, under half of the missing clones reflect an unresolved V gene, and the others are unexplained. The V and J calls and clone size are taken from that table; D and trimming were inferred from the DNA. Present in this sample are under 550,000 clones, 90% of which were seen just once. The leading ten clones occupy more than 10% of the sample.

The sample belongs to a study of Ad26.COV2.S vaccination and SARS-CoV-2 variants (dated by TCRdb to 2020 to 2022). At the level of the whole study: Donors in the vaccine arm were drawn from COV1001, a phase I-IIa trial of Ad26.COV2.S in healthy adults that was multicentre, randomized, double-blind and placebo-controlled. Ad26.COV2.S was given intramuscularly at 5x10^10 or 1x10^11 viral particles, as a single shot or as two shots 56 days apart. TCRbeta repertoire sequencing was used to assess the specificity and breadth of SARS-CoV-2-reactive T cell receptors after Ad26.COV2.S vaccination. A total of approximately 32 samples were included in the TCR-sequenced set, comprising approximately 20 Ad26.COV2.S vaccine recipients, 5 placebo recipients and 8 SARS-CoV-2 convalescent individuals. Trial participants were randomized into five groups of five, in which low-dose or high-dose Ad26.COV2.S was given once or twice, or placebo was given on both occasions. Investigators remained blinded to trial group allocation during experiments and outcome assessment. Beyond this particular receptor, the publication reports: After vaccination, substantial breadth of spike-specific CD8+ and CD4+ T cell responses was reported. Vaccine and placebo recipients had comparable non-spike TCR breadth, which fits with the vaccine containing only spike. Compared with placebo recipients, Ad26.COV2.S recipients showed higher spike-specific TCR breadth (P = 0.0014). It was noted by the authors that total T cell responses may have been underestimated by the TCR breadth and depth analyses. Comparing responses between vaccine doses or regimens was not something the study was powered to do.

The rearrangement joined TRBV5-1 to TRBJ2-6, with 7 junctional bases fitting TRBD1. The origin of this receptor is a person aged 18-65 years who received the Ad26.COV2.S COVID-19 vaccine or a placebo. Sample: peripheral blood, taken in a trial of Ad26.COV2.S vaccine versus placebo. The CDR3 region reads CASSLGTAGANVLTF. Read as DNA, the sequence is TGCGCCAGCAGCCTGGGGACAGCTGGGGCCAACGTCCTGACTTTC.